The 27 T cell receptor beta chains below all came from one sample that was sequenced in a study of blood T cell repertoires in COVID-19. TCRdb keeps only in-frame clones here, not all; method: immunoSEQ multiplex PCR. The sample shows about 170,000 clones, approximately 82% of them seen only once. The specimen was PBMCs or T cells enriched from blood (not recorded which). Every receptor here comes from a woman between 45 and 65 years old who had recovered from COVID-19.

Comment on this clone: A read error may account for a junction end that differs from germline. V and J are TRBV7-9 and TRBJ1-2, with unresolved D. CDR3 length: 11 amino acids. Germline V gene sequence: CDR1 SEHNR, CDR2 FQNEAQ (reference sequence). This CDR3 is CASSLDGAPGF. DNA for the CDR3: TGTGCCAGCAGCTTAGACGGCGCCCCAGGTTTC.

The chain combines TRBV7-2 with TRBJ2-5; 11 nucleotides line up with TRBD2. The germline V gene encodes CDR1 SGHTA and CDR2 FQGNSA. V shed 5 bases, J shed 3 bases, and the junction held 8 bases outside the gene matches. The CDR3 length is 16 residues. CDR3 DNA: TGTGCCAGCAGCCAACGGGCTAGCGGGGGGAAAGAGACCCAGTACTTC. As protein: CASSQRASGGKETQYF.

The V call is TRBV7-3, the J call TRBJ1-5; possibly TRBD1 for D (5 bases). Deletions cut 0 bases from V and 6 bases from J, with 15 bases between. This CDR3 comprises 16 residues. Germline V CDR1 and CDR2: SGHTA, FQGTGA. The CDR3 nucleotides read TGTGCCAGCAGCTTAACGGGTGAAAGGGGAAGTCAGCCCCAGCATTTT. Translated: CASSLTGERGSQPQHF.

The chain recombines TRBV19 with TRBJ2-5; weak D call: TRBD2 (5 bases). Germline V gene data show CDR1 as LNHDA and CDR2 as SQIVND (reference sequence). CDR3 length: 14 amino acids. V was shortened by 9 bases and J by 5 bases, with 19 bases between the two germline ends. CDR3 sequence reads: CASAVSGIGETQYF. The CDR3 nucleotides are TGTGCCAGCGCCGTCTCGGGGATCGGGGAGACCCAGTACTTC.

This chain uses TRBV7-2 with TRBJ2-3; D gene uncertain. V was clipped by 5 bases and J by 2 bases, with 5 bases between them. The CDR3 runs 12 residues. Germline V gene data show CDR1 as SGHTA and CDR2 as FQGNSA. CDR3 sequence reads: CASSPYTDTQYF. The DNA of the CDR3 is TGTGCCAGCAGCCCCTACACAGATACGCAGTATTTT.

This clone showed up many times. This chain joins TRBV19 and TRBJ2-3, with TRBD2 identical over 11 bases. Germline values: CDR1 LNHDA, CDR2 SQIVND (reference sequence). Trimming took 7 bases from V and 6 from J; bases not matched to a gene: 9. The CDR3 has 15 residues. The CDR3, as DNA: TGTGCCAGTAACCCTAGCGGGGGGCCCGGGGATACGCAGTATTTT. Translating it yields CASNPSGGPGDTQYF. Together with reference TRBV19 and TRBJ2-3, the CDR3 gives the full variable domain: DGGITQSPKYLFRKEGQNVTLSCEQNLNHDAMYWYRQDPGQGLRLIYYSQIVNDFQKGDIAEGYSVSREKKESFPLTVTSAQKNPTAFYLCASNPSGGPGDTQYFGPGTRLTVL.

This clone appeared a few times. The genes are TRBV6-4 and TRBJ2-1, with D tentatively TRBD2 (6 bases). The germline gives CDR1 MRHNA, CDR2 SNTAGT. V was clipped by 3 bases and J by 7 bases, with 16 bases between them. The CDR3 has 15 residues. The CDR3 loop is CASSEKASEVNEQFF. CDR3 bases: TGTGCCAGCAGTGAAAAAGCTAGCGAGGTTAATGAGCAGTTCTTC.

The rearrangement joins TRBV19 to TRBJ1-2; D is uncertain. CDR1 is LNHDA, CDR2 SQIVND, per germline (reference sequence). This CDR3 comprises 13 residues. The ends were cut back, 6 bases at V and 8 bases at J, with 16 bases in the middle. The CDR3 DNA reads TGTGCCAGTAGCGCGGAGGTCTATGCAGGCTACACCTTC. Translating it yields CASSAEVYAGYTF.

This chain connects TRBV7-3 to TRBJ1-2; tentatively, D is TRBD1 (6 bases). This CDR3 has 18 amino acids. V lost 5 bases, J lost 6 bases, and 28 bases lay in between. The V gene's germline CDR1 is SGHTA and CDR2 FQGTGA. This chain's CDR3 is CASSLHSTQSGQGHGYTF. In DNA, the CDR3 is TGTGCCAGCAGCCTCCACTCCACCCAATCTGGGCAGGGGCATGGCTACACCTTC.

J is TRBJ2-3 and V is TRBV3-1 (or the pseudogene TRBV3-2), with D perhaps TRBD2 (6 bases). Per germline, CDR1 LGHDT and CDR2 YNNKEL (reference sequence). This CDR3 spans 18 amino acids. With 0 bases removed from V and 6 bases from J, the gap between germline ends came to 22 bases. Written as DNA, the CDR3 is TGTGCCAGCAGCCAAGATGGGATATGGGCGGGGCCGGAGGATACGCAGTATTTT. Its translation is CASSQDGIWAGPEDTQYF.

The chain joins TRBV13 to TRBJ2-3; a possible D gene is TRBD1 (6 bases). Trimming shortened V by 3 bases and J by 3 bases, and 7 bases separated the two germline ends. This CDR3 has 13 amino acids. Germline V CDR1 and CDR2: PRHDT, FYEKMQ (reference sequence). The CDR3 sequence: CASSLGATDTQYF. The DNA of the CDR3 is TGTGCCAGCAGCTTGGGGGCTACAGATACGCAGTATTTT.

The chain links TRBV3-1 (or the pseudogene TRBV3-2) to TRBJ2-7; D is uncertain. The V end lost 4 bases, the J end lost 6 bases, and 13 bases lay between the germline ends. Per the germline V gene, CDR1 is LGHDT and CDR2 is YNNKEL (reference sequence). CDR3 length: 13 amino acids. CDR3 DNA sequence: TGTGCCAGCAGCCCATCCTTCTCCGGCGAGCAGTACGTC. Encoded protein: CASSPSFSGEQYV.

CDR3 protein: CASTFGRIQYF. The DNA of the CDR3 is TGTGCCAGCACCTTCGGTAGAATTCAGTACTTC. The chain joins TRBV28 to TRBJ2-4; D is uncertain. V lost 7 bases, J lost 10 bases, and 11 bases lay in between. CDR3 length: 11 amino acids. Germline V gives CDR1 MDHEN, CDR2 SYDVKM.

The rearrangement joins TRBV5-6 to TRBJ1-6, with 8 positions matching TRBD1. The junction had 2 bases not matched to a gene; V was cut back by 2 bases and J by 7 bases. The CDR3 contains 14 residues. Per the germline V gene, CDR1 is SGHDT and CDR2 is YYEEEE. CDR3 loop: CASSFDRGNSPLHF. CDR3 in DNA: TGTGCCAGCAGCTTTGACAGGGGCAATTCACCCCTCCACTTT.

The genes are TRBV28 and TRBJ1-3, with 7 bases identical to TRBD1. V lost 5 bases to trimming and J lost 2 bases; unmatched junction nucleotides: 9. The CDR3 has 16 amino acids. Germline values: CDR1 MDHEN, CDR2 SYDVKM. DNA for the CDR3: TGTGCCAGCAGTCTACAGGGGAAGAGAGCTGGAAACACCATATATTTT. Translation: CASSLQGKRAGNTIYF.

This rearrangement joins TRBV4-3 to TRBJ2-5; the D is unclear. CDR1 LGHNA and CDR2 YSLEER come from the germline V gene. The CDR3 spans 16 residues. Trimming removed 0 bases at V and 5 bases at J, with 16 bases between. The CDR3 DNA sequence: TGCGCCAGCAGCCAAGATTTTCGGCAGGTATCGGAGACCCAGTACTTC. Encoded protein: CASSQDFRQVSETQYF.

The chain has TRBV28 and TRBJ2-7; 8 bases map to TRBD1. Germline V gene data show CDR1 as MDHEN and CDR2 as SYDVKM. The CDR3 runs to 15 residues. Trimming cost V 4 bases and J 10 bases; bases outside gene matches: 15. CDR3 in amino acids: CASSSRTGQGNFQYV. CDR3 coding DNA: TGTGCCAGCAGTTCGAGGACTGGACAGGGAAATTTTCAGTACGTC.

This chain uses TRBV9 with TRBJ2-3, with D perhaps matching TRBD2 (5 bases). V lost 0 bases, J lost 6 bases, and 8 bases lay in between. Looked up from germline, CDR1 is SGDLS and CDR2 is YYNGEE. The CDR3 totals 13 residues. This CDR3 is CASSVGGSDTQYF. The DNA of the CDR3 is TGTGCCAGCAGCGTAGGTGGGAGCGATACGCAGTATTTT. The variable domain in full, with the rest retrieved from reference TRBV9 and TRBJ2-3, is DSGVTQTPKHLITATGQRVTLRCSPRSGDLSVYWYQQSLDQGLQFLIQYYNGEERAKGNILERFSAQQFPDLHSELNLSSLELGDSALYFCASSVGGSDTQYFGPGTRLTVL.

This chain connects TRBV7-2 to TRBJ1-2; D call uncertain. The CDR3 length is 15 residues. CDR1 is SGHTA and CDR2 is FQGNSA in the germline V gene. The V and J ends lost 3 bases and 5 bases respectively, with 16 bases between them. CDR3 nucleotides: TGTGCCAGCAGCTTTACCGTCCTGGAGGTATATGGCTACACCTTC. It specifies CASSFTVLEVYGYTF.

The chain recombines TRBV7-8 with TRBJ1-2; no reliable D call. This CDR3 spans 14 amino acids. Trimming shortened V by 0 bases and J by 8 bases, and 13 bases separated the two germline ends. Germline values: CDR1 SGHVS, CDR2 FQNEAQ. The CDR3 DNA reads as TGTGCCAGCAGCTTAGCGTTGGCGGGCGGGGGCTACACCTTC. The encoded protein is CASSLALAGGGYTF.

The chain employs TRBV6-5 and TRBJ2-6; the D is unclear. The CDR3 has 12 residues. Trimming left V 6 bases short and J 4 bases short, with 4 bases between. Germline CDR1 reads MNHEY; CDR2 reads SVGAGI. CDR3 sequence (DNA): TGTGCCAGCAGCTTGGGGGCCAACGTCCTGACTTTC. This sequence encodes CASSLGANVLTF.

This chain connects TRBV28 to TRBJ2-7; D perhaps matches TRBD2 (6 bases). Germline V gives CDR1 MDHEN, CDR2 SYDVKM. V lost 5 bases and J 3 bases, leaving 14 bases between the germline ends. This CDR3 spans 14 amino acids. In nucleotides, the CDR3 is TGTGCCAGCAGTACGTACGCGGGACGCTACGAGCAGTACGTC. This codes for CASSTYAGRYEQYV.

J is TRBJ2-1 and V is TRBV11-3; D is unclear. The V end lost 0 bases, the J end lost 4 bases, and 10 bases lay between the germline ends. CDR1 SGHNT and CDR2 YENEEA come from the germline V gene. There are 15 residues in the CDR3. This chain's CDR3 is CASSLDFATYNEQFF. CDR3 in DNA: TGTGCCAGCAGCTTAGACTTCGCCACTTACAATGAGCAGTTCTTC.

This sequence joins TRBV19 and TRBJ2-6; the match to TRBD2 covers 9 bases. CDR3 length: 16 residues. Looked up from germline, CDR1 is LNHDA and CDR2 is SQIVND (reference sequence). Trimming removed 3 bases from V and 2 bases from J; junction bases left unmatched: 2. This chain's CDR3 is CASSIGGRAGANVLTF. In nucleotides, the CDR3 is TGTGCCAGTAGTATCGGCGGGAGGGCTGGGGCCAACGTCCTGACTTTC.

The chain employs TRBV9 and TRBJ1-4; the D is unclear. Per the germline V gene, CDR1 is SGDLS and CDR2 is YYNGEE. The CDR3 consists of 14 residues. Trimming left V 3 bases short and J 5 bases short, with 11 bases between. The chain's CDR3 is CASSANSYNEKLFF. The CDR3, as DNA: TGTGCCAGCAGCGCGAACAGTTACAATGAAAAACTGTTTTTT.

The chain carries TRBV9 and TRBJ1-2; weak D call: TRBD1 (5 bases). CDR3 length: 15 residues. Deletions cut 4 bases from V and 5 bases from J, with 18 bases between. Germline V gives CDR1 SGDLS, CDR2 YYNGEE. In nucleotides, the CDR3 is TGTGCCAGCAGCACTCCTCCGGGGACTCCTTATGGCTACACCTTC. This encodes CASSTPPGTPYGYTF. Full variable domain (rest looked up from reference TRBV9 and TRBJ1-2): DSGVTQTPKHLITATGQRVTLRCSPRSGDLSVYWYQQSLDQGLQFLIQYYNGEERAKGNILERFSAQQFPDLHSELNLSSLELGDSALYFCASSTPPGTPYGYTFGSGTRLTVV.

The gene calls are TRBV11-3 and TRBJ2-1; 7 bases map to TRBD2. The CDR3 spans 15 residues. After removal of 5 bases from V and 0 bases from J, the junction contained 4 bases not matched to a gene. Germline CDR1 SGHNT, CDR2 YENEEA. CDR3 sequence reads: CASSDSGYSYNEQFF. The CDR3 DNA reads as TGTGCCAGCAGCGATAGCGGGTACTCCTACAATGAGCAGTTCTTC.